The source of this T cell receptor (beta chain) is a study of blood T cell repertoires in COVID-19 (dated by TCRdb to 2020 to 2022). General notes on the study: Samples covering the acute and convalescent phases of COVID-19 were provided by collaborators in the United States, Italy and Spain. The prospective study material was composed of cDNA or gDNA derived from T cells, B-cell-depleted T cells, or PBMCs. Deeply sampled blood TCRbeta repertoires from subjects exposed to, actively infected with, or recovered from COVID-19 were included in the dataset. The repertoires were released in a freely available public database intended as a resource for research on the immune response to SARS-CoV-2. Samples came from the ongoing ImmuneRACE study (first 160 participants) plus 1,254 subjects from 6 global collaborators. Sample metadata almost always included a de-identified subject ID, COVID-19 status, age in years and sex. Where HLA class I and class II types were available, the types were taken from metadata supplied by the sample provider, not from assay-based typing.

As encoded in the germline V gene, CDR1 is SGHDN while CDR2 is FVKESK. Ends trimmed: V by 3 bases, J by 2 bases; bases unmatched to a gene: 1. The CDR3 runs 15 amino acids, cysteine and phenylalanine included. The CDR3 DNA has 45 bases and is translated from base 1. The immunoSEQ Assay, a bias-controlled multiplex PCR, was used to amplify TCRbeta CDR3 regions from genomic DNA. The paper's data handling went like this. Within the assay, amplification of reference gene primers was used to estimate how many nucleated cells each sample contained. To quantify the absolute abundance of each unique TCRbeta CDR3 rearrangement, sequence reads were collapsed and filtered. Productive Simpson clonality was computed per sample as the square root of Simpson's diversity index over productive rearrangements. The immuneACCESS repertoire file appears here via TCRdb, limited to in-frame rearrangements. These files lack a portion of the clones; in checked studies, under half of the deficit traces to unresolved V genes, and the cause of the others is not known. That table furnishes V, J and clone size, whereas the DNA furnished D and trimming. The sample yields 200,000 to 300,000 clones; nearly 90% were counted once. Around 0.78% of the sample is held by the ten biggest clonotypes.

Whole blood was collected in K2EDTA tubes by collaborating institutions according to the institutions' own protocols. For TCRbeta analysis, collaborators shipped samples in one of three forms: frozen whole blood, isolated PBMCs, or DNA extracted from either of those sample types. General findings and caveats noted by the study authors: The quantity of clinical and demographic metadata differed by source and by participant and was supplied without curation.

To note about this clone: Its antigen target is currently unknown. It has no much larger one-base neighbor in the sample; base qualities were not kept.

Sequenced input: peripheral blood. The receptor's source is a woman aged 30 to 39 with acute or convalescent COVID-19. The rearrangement combines TRBV14 with TRBJ2-3; TRBD2 fits 11 bases in the junction. The DNA reads as follows: TGTGCCAGCAGCCAGGGACTAGCGGTCACAGATACGCAGTATTTT. It specifies CASSQGLAVTDTQYF.